The rows below give T cell receptor beta chains drawn from one sample of a study of read filtering for tumor transcriptome and immune sequencing. TCRdb ran MiXCR on the reads and lists one entry per CDR3 protein. Altogether over 35,000 distinct CDR3 sequences are present, roughly 12% being singletons, with the ten largest covering 25% to 35%. Sequencing input: a population of CD138-negative cells sorted from bone marrow. Source of these receptors: a donor over 35 with multiple myeloma. CDR3s include the opening cysteine and the closing phenylalanine or tryptophan. The order of the fields is D gene, J gene, V gene, clone size, CDR3 protein, CDR3 DNA. The D gene is left open where the match is weak. Size is omitted from some rows. Given values are once, few, many or a class for expanded clones.

d_call: NA
j_call: TRBJ2-7
v_call: TRBV12-2
clone_size: many
cdr3_aa: CASRSPQGVSYEQYF
cdr3_nt: TGTGCAAGTCGCAGCCCACAGGGGGTATCTTACGAGCAGTACTTC

d_call: TRBD2
j_call: TRBJ2-1
v_call: TRBV20-1
clone_size: once
cdr3_aa: CSVLNPGLVVDEQFF
cdr3_nt: TGCAGTGTTTTAAATCCGGGACTAGTTGTCGATGAGCAGTTTTTC

d_call: TRBD1
j_call: TRBJ2-6
v_call: TRBV24-1
clone_size: NA
cdr3_aa: CATSDGPGTGLSGANVLTF
cdr3_nt: TGTGCCACCAGTGATGGTCCCGGGACAGGTCTTTCTGGGGCCAACGTCCTGACTTTC

d_call: NA
j_call: TRBJ2-4
v_call: TRBV28
clone_size: NA
cdr3_aa: CASSFTGDFNIQYF
cdr3_nt: TGTGCCAGCAGTTTTACGGGAGATTTTAACATTCAGTACTTC

d_call: NA
j_call: TRBJ2-1
v_call: TRBV25-1
clone_size: NA
cdr3_aa: CASRGHLDYNEQFF
cdr3_nt: TGTGCCAGCAGGGGACACTTAGATTACAATGAGCAGTTCTTC

d_call: TRBD1
j_call: TRBJ2-5
v_call: TRBV5-4
clone_size: many
cdr3_aa: CASSRVGQGPYQETQYF
cdr3_nt: TGTGCCAGCAGCCGGGTGGGACAGGGGCCCTACCAAGAGACCCAGTACTTC

d_call: NA
j_call: TRBJ1-3
v_call: TRBV7-2
clone_size: many
cdr3_aa: CASSLGTSGNTIYF
cdr3_nt: TGTGCCAGCAGCTTAGGTACCTCTGGAAACACCATATATTTT

d_call: TRBD1
j_call: TRBJ2-5
v_call: TRBV6-2/TRBV6-3
clone_size: many
cdr3_aa: CASSPGQGKTQYF
cdr3_nt: TGTGCCAGCAGCCCGGGACAGGGAAAGACCCAGTACTTC

d_call: NA
j_call: TRBJ1-5
v_call: TRBV19
clone_size: many
cdr3_aa: CASSKTENQPQHF
cdr3_nt: TGTGCCAGTAGTAAGACGGAGAATCAGCCCCAGCATTTT

d_call: NA
j_call: TRBJ1-6
v_call: TRBV7-3
clone_size: many
cdr3_aa: CASSFRDRDNSPLHF
cdr3_nt: TGTGCCAGCAGTTTCAGGGACCGAGATAATTCACCCCTCCACTTT

d_call: TRBD1
j_call: TRBJ1-4
v_call: TRBV7-9
clone_size: NA
cdr3_aa: CASSTTGGTNEKLFF
cdr3_nt: TGTGCCAGCAGCACGACAGGGGGAACTAATGAAAAACTGTTTTTT